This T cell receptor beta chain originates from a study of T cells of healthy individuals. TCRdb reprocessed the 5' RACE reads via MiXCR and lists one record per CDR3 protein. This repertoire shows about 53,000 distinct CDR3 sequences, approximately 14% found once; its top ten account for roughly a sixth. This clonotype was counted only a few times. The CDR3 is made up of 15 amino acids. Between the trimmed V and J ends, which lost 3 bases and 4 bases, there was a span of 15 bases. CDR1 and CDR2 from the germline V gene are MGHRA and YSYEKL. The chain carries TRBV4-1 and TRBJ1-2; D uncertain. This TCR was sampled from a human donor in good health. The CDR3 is CASSQDFPGFYGYTF. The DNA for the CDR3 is TGCGCCAGCAGCCAGGACTTTCCGGGGTTCTATGGCTACACCTTC.